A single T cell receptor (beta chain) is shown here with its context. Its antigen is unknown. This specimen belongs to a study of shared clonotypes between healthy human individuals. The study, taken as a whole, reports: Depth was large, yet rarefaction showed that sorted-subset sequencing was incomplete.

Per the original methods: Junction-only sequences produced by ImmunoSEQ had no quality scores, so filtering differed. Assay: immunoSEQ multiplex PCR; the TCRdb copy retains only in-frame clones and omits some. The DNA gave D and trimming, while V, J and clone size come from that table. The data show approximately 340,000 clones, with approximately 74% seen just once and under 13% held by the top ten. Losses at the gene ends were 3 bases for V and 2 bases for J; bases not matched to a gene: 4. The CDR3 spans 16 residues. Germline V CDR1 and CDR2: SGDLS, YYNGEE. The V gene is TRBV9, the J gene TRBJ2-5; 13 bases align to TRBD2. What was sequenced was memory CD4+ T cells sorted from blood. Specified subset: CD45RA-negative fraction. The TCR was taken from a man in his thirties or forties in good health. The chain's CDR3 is CASSGRTSGSQETQYF. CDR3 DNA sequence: TGTGCCAGCAGCGGGAGGACTAGCGGGAGTCAAGAGACCCAGTACTTC.